These T cell receptor beta chains were read from a single sample in a study of regulatory T cells in long-lasting Graves disease. Each CDR3 protein gets one entry after TCRdb re-called the multiplex PCR reads with MiXCR. The sample yields 410,000 or so distinct CDR3 sequences, more than 13% seen once. The data were also submitted as part of a second study, on T cells in Graves' hyperthyroidism and ophthalmopathy.

The input for sequencing was peripheral blood mononuclear cells (PBMCs), taken at new diagnosis, from a patient treated with antithyroid drugs. These receptors were collected from a woman under 40 with Graves disease. CDR3s include the opening cysteine and the closing phenylalanine or tryptophan. A D gene is named only where the DNA matches it firmly. Rows give clone size only sometimes, using once, few, many, or a class for an expanded clone.

abundance	d_gene	v_gene	j_gene	CDR3nt	CDR3aa
many	.	TRBV29-1	TRBJ2-3	TGCAGCGTTCGGGACTGGAACACAGATACGCAGTATTTT	CSVRDWNTDTQYF
.	TRBD1	TRBV5-6	TRBJ1-4	TGTGCCAGCAGCTACGGGACAGGAAATGAAAAACTGTTTTTT	CASSYGTGNEKLFF
few	TRBD1	TRBV7-2	TRBJ2-3	TGTGCCAGCAGCCAACAACCGACCTGGACAGGGGGCACAGATACGCAGTATTTT	CASSQQPTWTGGTDTQYF
many	.	TRBV28	TRBJ2-1	TGTGCCAGCAGTGACATACTAGCCGGGGTTGGTGATGAGCAGTTCTTC	CASSDILAGVGDEQFF
.	.	TRBV14	TRBJ2-5	TGTGCCAGCAGCCAGGGACTTGTAAAGTTCACCCAAGAGACCCAGTACTTC	CASSQGLVKFTQETQYF
few	TRBD2	TRBV6-1	TRBJ2-1	TGTGCCAGCACCCATAGCGGGAGGGCCTACAATGAGCAGTTCTTC	CASTHSGRAYNEQFF
few	TRBD1	TRBV18	TRBJ2-1	TGTGCCAGCTCACCACAGTATACCGGGACAGAACAGTTCTTC	CASSPQYTGTEQFF
.	.	TRBV9	TRBJ1-2	TGTGCCAGCAGCGTAGAACGGGGCTATGGCTACACCTTC	CASSVERGYGYTF
many	TRBD1	TRBV28	TRBJ2-3	TGTGCCAGCAACCGTGGGGACAGGGGATTCGCAGATACGCAGTATTTT	CASNRGDRGFADTQYF
.	.	TRBV5-1	TRBJ2-3	TGCGCCAGCAGCTCCTTATTATCTAGCACAGATACGCAGTATTTT	CASSSLLSSTDTQYF
few	.	TRBV15	TRBJ1-1	TGTGCCACTAGCAGAGTAGTGGGCTTGGACACTGAAGCTTTCTTT	CATSRVVGLDTEAFF
few	.	TRBV5-1	TRBJ1-1	TGCGCCAGCAGGCCTACCACTAGGTCGGTTTTAGCTTTCTTT	CASRPTTRSVLAFF
.	TRBD1	TRBV19	TRBJ2-3	TGTGCCAGTACCCCGGGACAGACAGATACGCAGTATTTT	CASTPGQTDTQYF
many	.	TRBV12-3/TRBV12-4	TRBJ1-3	TGTGCCAGCAAGGTTTCAGGCTCTGGAAACACCATATATTTT	CASKVSGSGNTIYF
.	.	TRBV19	TRBJ1-6	TGTGCCAGTACGAGGGTGACCGGTTCACCCCTCCACTTT	CASTRVTGSPLHF
.	.	TRBV5-1	TRBJ1-6	TGCGCCAGCAGCTTGGGCGCAGGGAGAAATTCACCCCTCCACTTT	CASSLGAGRNSPLHF
.	.	TRBV29-1	TRBJ2-4	TGCAGCGTTGGTGGGCCCGGAGCCAAAAACATTCAGTACTTC	CSVGGPGAKNIQYF